A selection of T cell receptor beta chains follows, all from one sample in a study of blood T cell repertoires in COVID-19. Profiled with immunoSEQ multiplex PCR; TCRdb holds only in-frame clones, not every one. The sample has about 140,000 clones, 80% to 85% seen once. The material sequenced was peripheral blood. Receptors were obtained from an older woman with acute or convalescent COVID-19. CDR3s include the opening cysteine and the closing phenylalanine or tryptophan. The order of the fields is D gene, J gene, V gene, clone size, CDR3 protein, CDR3 DNA. The D gene is left open where the match is weak. Where a row states a size, it is once, few, many or the class of an expanded clone; other rows omit it.

D: TRBD1; J: TRBJ1-6; V: TRBV27; size: few; CDR3: CASKAGGLYNSPLHF; DNA: TGTGCCAGCAAGGCAGGGGGGTTGTATAATTCACCCCTCCACTTT
D: -; J: TRBJ2-3; V: TRBV11-2; size: once; CDR3: CASSLDPDTQYF; DNA: TGTGCCAGCAGCTTAGATCCGGATACGCAGTATTTT
D: -; J: TRBJ2-5; V: TRBV5-4; size: -; CDR3: CASSPDPNQGTQYF; DNA: TGTGCCAGCAGCCCGGATCCCAACCAGGGGACCCAGTACTTC
D: -; J: TRBJ2-7; V: TRBV4-3; size: -; CDR3: CASSQWEDDYEQYF; DNA: TGCGCCAGCAGCCAATGGGAGGACGACTACGAGCAGTACTTC
D: TRBD1; J: TRBJ1-1; V: TRBV7-9; size: few; CDR3: CASSLDRGLTEAFF; DNA: TGTGCCAGCAGCTTAGACAGGGGGCTCACTGAAGCTTTCTTT
D: TRBD1; J: TRBJ2-7; V: TRBV5-1; size: -; CDR3: CASSLDLTGSSYEQYF; DNA: TGCGCCAGCAGCTTGGATCTGACAGGGAGCTCCTACGAGCAGTACTTC
D: -; J: TRBJ2-7; V: TRBV9; size: few; CDR3: CASSLLEGSAYEQYF; DNA: TGTGCCAGCAGCCTACTCGAGGGATCGGCCTACGAGCAGTACTTC
D: TRBD1; J: TRBJ1-4; V: TRBV5-1; size: -; CDR3: CASSLGLNRGRTNEKLFF; DNA: TGCGCCAGCAGCTTGGGCCTTAACAGGGGGCGAACTAATGAAAAACTGTTTTTT
D: TRBD1; J: TRBJ2-7; V: TRBV11-3; size: -; CDR3: CASRFRGGQSYEQYF; DNA: TGTGCCAGCAGATTCCGTGGGGGACAGTCCTACGAGCAGTACTTC
D: -; J: TRBJ2-3; V: TRBV7-6; size: -; CDR3: CASSLSGGQPDTQYF; DNA: TGTGCCAGCAGCTTAAGCGGAGGCCAGCCAGATACGCAGTATTTT
D: TRBD1; J: TRBJ1-3; V: TRBV9; size: -; CDR3: CASSVVGGGNTIYF; DNA: TGTGCCAGCAGCGTAGTAGGGGGCGGAAACACCATATATTTT
D: -; J: TRBJ1-2; V: TRBV7-9; size: -; CDR3: CASSSGSTNYGYTF; DNA: TGTGCCAGCAGTTCAGGGTCCACTAACTATGGCTACACCTTC
D: TRBD1; J: TRBJ1-4; V: TRBV3-1/TRBV3-2; size: -; CDR3: CASSNYRDRAEKLFF; DNA: TGTGCCAGCAGCAACTACCGGGACAGGGCTGAAAAACTGTTTTTT
D: -; J: TRBJ2-1; V: TRBV5-4; size: once; CDR3: CASSLAFGEQFF; DNA: TGTGCCAGCAGCTTAGCCTTTGGTGAGCAGTTCTTC
D: -; J: TRBJ2-5; V: TRBV24-1; size: -; CDR3: CATSDPTGLETQYF; DNA: TGTGCCACCAGTGACCCAACAGGGTTGGAGACCCAGTACTTC
D: -; J: TRBJ2-7; V: TRBV3-1/TRBV3-2; size: -; CDR3: CASSLSPPGSEQYF; DNA: TGTGCCAGCAGCCTATCCCCCCCTGGCTCTGAGCAGTACTTC
D: TRBD2; J: TRBJ2-1; V: TRBV19; size: -; CDR3: CASSPGTSGKGVYNEQFF; DNA: TGTGCCAGTAGTCCCGGGACTAGCGGGAAGGGGGTATACAATGAGCAGTTCTTC
D: -; J: TRBJ1-1; V: TRBV6-6; size: -; CDR3: CASSYGGAGTEAFF; DNA: TGTGCCAGCAGTTACGGGGGGGCTGGCACTGAAGCTTTCTTT
D: TRBD1; J: TRBJ1-2; V: TRBV5-4; size: few; CDR3: CASTIDGLTGGGYGYTF; DNA: TGTGCCAGCACCATTGATGGACTGACAGGGGGCGGCTATGGCTACACCTTC
D: TRBD2; J: TRBJ2-7; V: TRBV7-2; size: -; CDR3: CASSLVLAANEQYF; DNA: TGTGCCAGCAGCTTAGTACTAGCGGCCAACGAGCAGTACTTC
D: -; J: TRBJ1-3; V: TRBV11-3; size: -; CDR3: CASSTGSGNTIYF; DNA: TGTGCCAGCAGTACAGGATCTGGAAACACCATATATTTT
D: TRBD1; J: TRBJ2-1; V: TRBV6-1; size: -; CDR3: CASSEMTGLHEQFF; DNA: TGTGCCAGCAGTGAAATGACAGGGTTGCATGAGCAGTTCTTC
D: -; J: TRBJ2-2; V: TRBV5-1; size: few; CDR3: CASSLVSTDTGELFF; DNA: TGCGCCAGCAGCTTGGTTTCTACAGACACCGGGGAGCTGTTTTTT
D: -; J: TRBJ1-1; V: TRBV3-1/TRBV3-2; size: -; CDR3: CASSLPTENTEAFF; DNA: TGTGCCAGCAGCCTACCGACAGAGAACACTGAAGCTTTCTTT
D: -; J: TRBJ2-1; V: TRBV18; size: -; CDR3: CASSPPQVDEQFF; DNA: TGTGCCAGCTCACCACCACAGGTGGATGAGCAGTTCTTC
D: -; J: TRBJ1-3; V: TRBV7-2; size: few; CDR3: CASSALGTGKSGNTIYF; DNA: TGTGCCAGCAGCGCACTGGGCACAGGGAAATCCGGAAACACCATATATTTT
D: TRBD1; J: TRBJ2-7; V: TRBV2; size: -; CDR3: CASSTRTGGREQYF; DNA: TGTGCCAGCAGTACCAGGACAGGGGGACGCGAGCAGTACTTC
D: TRBD1; J: TRBJ1-2; V: TRBV19; size: -; CDR3: CASKGGLANYGYTF; DNA: TGTGCCAGCAAAGGGGGCCTCGCTAACTATGGCTACACCTTC